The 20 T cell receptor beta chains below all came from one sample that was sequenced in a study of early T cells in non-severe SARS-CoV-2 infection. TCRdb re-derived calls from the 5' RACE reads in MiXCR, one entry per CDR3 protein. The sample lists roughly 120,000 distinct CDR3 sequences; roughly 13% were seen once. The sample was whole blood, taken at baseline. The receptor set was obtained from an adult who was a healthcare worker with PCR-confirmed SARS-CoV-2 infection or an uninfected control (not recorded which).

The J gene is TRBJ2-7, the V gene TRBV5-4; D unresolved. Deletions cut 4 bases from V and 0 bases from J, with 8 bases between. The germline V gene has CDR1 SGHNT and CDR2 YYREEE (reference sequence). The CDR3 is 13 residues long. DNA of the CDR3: TGTGCCAGCAGCCAAGGGATCTCCTACGAGCAGTACTTC. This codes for CASSQGISYEQYF.

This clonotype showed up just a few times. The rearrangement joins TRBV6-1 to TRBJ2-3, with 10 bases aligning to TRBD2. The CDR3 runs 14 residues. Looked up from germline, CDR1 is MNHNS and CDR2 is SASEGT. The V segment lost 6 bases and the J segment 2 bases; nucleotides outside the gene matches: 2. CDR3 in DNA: TGTGCCAGCAGGGGACTAGCGTACACAGATACGCAGTATTTT. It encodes CASRGLAYTDTQYF.

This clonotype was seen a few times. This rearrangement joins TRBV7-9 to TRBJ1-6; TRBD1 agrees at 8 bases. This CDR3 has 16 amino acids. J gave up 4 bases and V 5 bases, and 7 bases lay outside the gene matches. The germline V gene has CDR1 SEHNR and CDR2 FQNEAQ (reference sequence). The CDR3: CASSPTGGYYNSPLHF. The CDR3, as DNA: TGTGCCAGCAGCCCCACAGGGGGTTATTATAATTCACCCCTCCACTTT.

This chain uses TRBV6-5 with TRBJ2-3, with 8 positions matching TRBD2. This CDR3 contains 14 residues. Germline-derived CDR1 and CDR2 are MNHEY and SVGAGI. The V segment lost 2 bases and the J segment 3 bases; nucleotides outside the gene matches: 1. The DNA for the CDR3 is TGTGCCAGCAGTTACCAGCGGGGGACAGATACGCAGTATTTT. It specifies CASSYQRGTDTQYF.

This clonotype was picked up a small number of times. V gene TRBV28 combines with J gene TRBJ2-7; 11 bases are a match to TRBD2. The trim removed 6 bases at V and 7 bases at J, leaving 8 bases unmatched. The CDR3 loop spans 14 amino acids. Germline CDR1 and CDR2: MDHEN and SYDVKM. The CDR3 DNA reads TGTGCCAGCAGCCCTTCTAGCGGGAGGAGGGAGCAGTACTTC. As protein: CASSPSSGRREQYF.

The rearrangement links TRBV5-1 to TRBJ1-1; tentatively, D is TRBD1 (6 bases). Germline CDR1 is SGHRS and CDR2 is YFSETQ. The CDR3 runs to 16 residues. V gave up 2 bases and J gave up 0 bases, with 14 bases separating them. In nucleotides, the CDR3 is TGCGCCAGCAGCTTTGGACAGATTTACATGAACACTGAAGCTTTCTTT. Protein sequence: CASSFGQIYMNTEAFF.

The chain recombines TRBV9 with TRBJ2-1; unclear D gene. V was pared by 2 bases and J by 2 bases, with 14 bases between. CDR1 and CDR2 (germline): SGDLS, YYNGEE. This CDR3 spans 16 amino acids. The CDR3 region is CASSVSSTMTYNEQFF. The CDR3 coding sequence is TGTGCCAGCAGCGTTTCGTCGACCATGACCTACAATGAGCAGTTCTTC.

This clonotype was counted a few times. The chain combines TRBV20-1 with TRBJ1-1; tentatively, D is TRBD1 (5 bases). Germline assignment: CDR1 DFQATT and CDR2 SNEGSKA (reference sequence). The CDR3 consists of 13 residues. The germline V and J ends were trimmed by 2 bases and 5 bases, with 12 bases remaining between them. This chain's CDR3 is CSARIPGRTEAFF. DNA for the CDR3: TGCAGTGCTAGAATTCCAGGGAGGACTGAAGCTTTCTTT.

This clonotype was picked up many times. CDR3 in DNA: TGTGCCAGCAGTTTAGCCAGCCCAAGGGAGACCCAGTACTTC. This translates into CASSLASPRETQYF. J is TRBJ2-5 and V is TRBV12-3 or TRBV12-4; D gene uncertain. The CDR3 covers 14 residues. Trimming removed 0 bases from V and 5 bases from J, with 10 bases in between.

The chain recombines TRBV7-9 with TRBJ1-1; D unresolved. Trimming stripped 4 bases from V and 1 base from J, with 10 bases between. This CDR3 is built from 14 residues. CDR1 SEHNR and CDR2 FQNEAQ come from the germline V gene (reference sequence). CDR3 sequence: CASSSDVTNTEAFF. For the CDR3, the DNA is TGTGCCAGCAGCTCGGACGTCACGAACACTGAAGCTTTCTTT.

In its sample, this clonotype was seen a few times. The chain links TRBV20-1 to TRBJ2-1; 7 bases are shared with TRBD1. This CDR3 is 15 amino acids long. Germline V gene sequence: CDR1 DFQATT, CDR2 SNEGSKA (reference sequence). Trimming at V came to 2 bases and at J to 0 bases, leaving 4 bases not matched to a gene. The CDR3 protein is CSARTPGGSYNEQFF. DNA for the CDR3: TGCAGTGCTAGAACCCCAGGGGGCTCCTACAATGAGCAGTTCTTC.

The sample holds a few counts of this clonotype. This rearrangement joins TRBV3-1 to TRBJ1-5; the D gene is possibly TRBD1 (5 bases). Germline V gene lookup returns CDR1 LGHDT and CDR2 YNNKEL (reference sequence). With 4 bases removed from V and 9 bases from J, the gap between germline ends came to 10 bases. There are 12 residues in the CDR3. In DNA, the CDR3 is TGTGCCAGCAGCCGACTGGGGGGGCCCCAGCATTTT. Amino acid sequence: CASSRLGGPQHF.

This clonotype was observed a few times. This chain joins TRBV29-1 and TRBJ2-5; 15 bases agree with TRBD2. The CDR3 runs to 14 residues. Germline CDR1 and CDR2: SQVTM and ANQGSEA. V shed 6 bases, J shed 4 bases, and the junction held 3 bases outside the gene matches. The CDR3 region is CSVGGLAGGETQYF. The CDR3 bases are TGCAGCGTAGGGGGACTAGCGGGAGGAGAGACCCAGTACTTC.

This chain's CDR3 is CASSIARGDYYEQYF. CDR3 nucleotide sequence: TGTGCCAGTAGTATAGCTCGGGGCGATTACTACGAGCAGTACTTC. The J gene is TRBJ2-7, the V gene TRBV19; TRBD1 or TRBD2 may be the D gene (5 bases each). The CDR3 spans 15 residues. The germline CDR1 and CDR2 sequences are LNHDA and SQIVND (reference sequence). With 1 base removed from V and 3 bases from J, the gap between germline ends came to 13 bases.

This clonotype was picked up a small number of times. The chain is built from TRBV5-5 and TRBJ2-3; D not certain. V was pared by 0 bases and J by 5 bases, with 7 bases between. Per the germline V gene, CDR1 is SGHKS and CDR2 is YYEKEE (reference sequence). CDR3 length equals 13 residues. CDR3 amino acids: CASSLGSQDTQYF. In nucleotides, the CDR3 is TGTGCCAGCAGCTTGGGGTCCCAAGATACGCAGTATTTT.

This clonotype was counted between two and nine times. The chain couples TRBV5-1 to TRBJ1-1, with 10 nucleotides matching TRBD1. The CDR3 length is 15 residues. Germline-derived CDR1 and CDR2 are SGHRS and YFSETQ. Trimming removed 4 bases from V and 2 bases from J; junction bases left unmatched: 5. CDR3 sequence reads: CASSPGQGTNTEAFF. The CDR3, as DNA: TGCGCCAGCAGCCCGGGACAGGGGACTAACACTGAAGCTTTCTTT.

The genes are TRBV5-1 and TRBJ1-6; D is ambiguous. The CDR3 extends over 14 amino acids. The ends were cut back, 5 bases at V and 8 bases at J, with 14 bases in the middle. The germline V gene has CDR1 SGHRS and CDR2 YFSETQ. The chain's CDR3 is CASRMADGDSPLHF. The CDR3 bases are TGCGCCAGCAGGATGGCTGACGGGGATTCACCCCTCCACTTT.

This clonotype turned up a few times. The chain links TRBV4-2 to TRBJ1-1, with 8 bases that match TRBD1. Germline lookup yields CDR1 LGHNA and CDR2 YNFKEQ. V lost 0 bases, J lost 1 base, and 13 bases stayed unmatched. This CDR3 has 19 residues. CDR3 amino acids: CASSQEVSMWQGANTEAFF. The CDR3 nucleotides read TGTGCCAGCAGCCAAGAGGTTAGTATGTGGCAGGGGGCGAACACTGAAGCTTTCTTT.

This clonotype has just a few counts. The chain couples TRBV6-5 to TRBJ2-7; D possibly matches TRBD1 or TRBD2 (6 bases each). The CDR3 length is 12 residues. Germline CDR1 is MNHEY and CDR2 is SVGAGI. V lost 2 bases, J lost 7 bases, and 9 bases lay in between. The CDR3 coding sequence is TGTGCCAGCAGTTACGTAGGGGGGGAGCAGTACTTC. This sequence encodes CASSYVGGEQYF.

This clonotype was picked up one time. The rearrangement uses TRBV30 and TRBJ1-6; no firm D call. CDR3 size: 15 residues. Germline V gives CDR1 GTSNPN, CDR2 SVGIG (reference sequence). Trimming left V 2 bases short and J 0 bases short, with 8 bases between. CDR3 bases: TGTGCCTGGAGTACTTCAAGCTCCTATAATTCACCCCTCCACTTT. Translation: CAWSTSSSYNSPLHF.